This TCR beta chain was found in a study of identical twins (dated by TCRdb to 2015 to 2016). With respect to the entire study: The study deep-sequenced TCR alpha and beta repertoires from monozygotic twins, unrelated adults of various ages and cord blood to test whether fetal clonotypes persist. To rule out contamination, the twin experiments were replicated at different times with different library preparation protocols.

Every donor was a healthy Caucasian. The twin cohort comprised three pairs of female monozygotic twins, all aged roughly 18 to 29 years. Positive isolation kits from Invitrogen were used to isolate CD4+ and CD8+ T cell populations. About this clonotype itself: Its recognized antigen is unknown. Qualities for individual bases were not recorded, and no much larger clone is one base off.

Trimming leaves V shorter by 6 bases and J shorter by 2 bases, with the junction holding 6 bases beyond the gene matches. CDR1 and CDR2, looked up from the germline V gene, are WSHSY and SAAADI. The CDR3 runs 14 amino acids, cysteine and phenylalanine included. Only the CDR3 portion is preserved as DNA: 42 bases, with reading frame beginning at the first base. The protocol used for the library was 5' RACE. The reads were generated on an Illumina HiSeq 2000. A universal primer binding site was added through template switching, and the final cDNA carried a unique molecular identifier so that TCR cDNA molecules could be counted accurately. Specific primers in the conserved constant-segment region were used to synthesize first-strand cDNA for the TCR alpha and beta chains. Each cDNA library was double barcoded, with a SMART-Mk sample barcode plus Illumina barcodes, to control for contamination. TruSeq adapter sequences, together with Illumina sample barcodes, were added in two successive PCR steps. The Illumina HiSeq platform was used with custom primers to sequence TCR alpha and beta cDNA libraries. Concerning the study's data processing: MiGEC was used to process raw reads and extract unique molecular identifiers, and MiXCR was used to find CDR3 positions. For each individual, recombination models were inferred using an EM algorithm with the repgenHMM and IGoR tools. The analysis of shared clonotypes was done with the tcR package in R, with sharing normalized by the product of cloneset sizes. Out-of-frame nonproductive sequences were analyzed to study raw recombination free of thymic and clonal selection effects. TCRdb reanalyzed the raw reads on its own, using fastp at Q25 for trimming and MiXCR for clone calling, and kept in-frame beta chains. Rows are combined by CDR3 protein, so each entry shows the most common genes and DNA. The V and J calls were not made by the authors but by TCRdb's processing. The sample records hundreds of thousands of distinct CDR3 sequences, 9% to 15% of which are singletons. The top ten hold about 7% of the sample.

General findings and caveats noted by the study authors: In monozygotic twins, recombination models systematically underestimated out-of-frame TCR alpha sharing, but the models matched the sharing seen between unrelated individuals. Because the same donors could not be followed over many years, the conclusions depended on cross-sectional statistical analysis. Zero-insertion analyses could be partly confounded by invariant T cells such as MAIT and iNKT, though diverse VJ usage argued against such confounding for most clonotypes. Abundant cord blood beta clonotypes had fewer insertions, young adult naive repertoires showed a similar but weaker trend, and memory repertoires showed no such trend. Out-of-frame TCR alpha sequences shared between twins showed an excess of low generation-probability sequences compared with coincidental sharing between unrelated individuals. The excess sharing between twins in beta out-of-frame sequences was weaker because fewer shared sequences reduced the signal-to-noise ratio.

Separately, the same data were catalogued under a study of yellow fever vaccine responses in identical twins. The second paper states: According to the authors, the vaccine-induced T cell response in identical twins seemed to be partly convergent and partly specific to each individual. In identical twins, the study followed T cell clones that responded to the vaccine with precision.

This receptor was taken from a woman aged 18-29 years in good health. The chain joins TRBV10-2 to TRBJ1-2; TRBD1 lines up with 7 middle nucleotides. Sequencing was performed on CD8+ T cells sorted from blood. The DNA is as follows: TGCGCCAGCAGCACAGGGGCGGCGAACTATGGCTACACCTTC. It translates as CASSTGAANYGYTF.